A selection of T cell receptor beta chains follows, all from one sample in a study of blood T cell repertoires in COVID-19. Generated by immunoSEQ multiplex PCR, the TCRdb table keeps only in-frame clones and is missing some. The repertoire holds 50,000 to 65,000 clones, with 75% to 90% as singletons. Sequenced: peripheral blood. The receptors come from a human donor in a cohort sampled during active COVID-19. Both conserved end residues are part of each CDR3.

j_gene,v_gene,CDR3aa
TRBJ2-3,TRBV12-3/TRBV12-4,CASSSDSTDTQYF
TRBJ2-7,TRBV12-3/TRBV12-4,CASTTGGTYEQYF
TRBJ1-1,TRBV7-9,CASSLGQAGTEAFF
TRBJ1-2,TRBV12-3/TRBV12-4,CASSLDGDYGYTF
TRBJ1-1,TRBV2,CASINTGRNTEAFF
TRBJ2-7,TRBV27,CASSPSSGFGREQYF
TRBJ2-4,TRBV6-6,CAVRPRENIQYF
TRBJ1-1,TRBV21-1,CASSFLGRVEVTEAFF
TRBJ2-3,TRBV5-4,CASSLVDGTDTQYF
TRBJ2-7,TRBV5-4,CASSLGGPYEQYF
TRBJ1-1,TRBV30,CAWSVHTGVKGSTEAFF
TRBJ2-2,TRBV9,CASSARVYTGELFF
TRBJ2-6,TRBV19,CASRRQGTLDGANVLTF
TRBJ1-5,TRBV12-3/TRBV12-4,CASSLSRDQPQHF
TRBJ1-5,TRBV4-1,CASSQDAAGEWQPQHF
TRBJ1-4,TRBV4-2,CASSPTGGLDEKLFF
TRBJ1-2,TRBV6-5,CASRSSGTSYGYTF
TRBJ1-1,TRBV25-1,CASRSGGANTEAFF
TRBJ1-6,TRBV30,CAWDNRVNSPLHF